This is a list of T cell receptor beta chains from one sample in a study of blood T cell repertoires in COVID-19. The data were produced by immunoSEQ multiplex PCR, yet TCRdb's version contains in-frame clones alone and is incomplete. In the table there are about 480,000 clones, around 89% of which are singletons. The sample taken for sequencing was peripheral blood. The receptors shown here come from a woman aged 30 to 39 with acute or convalescent COVID-19. The CDR3 runs from the conserved cysteine through the conserved F or W. Each record gives: J gene, V gene, D gene, clone size, CDR3 protein, CDR3 DNA. A D gene is named only where the DNA matches it firmly. Clone sizes are given selectively: once, few, many, or a class where the clone is expanded.

TRBJ2-3	TRBV29-1	TRBD1	.	CSAPGTDTDTQYF	TGCAGCGCACCCGGGACAGACACAGATACGCAGTATTTT
TRBJ1-5	TRBV2	.	.	CASSSHGTGNQPQHF	TGTGCCAGCAGTTCTCACGGTACGGGCAATCAGCCCCAGCATTTT
TRBJ1-5	TRBV24-1	.	.	CATAGNSNQPQHF	TGTGCCACGGCAGGGAATAGCAATCAGCCCCAGCATTTT
TRBJ1-5	TRBV19	.	.	CASSIAQVRQPQHF	TGTGCCAGTAGTATAGCCCAGGTTCGACAGCCCCAGCATTTT
TRBJ2-5	TRBV18	TRBD1	.	CASSSGQGQETQYF	TGTGCCAGCTCATCGGGACAGGGCCAAGAGACCCAGTACTTC
TRBJ2-1	TRBV13	.	once	CASSFHLFGSGNNEQFF	TGTGCCAGCAGCTTCCACCTCTTTGGTTCAGGTAACAATGAGCAGTTCTTC
TRBJ2-3	TRBV12-5	.	.	CASGLAPTVTNFTDTQYF	TGTGCTAGTGGTTTGGCGCCGACAGTTACAAATTTCACAGATACGCAGTATTTT
TRBJ2-1	TRBV4-1	.	few	CASSPASGWSYNEQFF	TGCGCCAGCAGCCCGGCTTCGGGTTGGTCCTACAATGAGCAGTTCTTC
TRBJ2-3	TRBV5-1	TRBD2	.	CASSLVLAGALPTDTQYF	TGCGCCAGCAGCTTGGTACTAGCGGGGGCCCTCCCCACAGATACGCAGTATTTT
TRBJ1-2	TRBV2	TRBD1	.	CASTRQGVNYGYTF	TGTGCCAGCACTCGACAGGGGGTAAACTATGGCTACACCTTC
TRBJ2-3	TRBV10-2	TRBD2	.	CASSHPGLAGGPPDTQYF	TGCGCCAGCAGTCATCCGGGACTAGCGGGGGGGCCCCCAGATACGCAGTATTTT
TRBJ2-1	TRBV5-1	TRBD2	.	CASIPIAGALNEQFF	TGCGCCAGCATCCCCATAGCGGGGGCTTTAAATGAGCAGTTCTTC
TRBJ1-1	TRBV19	.	.	CASSPRLKTEAFF	TGTGCCAGTAGCCCGAGGCTAAAGACTGAAGCTTTCTTT
TRBJ1-5	TRBV19	.	.	CASSRTGSNQPQHF	TGTGCCAGTAGTAGAACAGGAAGCAATCAGCCCCAGCATTTT
TRBJ1-1	TRBV4-2	TRBD1	few	CASSQQTGQPTAEAFF	TGTGCCAGCAGCCAACAAACGGGACAGCCAACCGCTGAAGCTTTCTTT